This section outlines one T cell receptor (beta chain) sequence together with its context. Its target is unknown. Since a much larger clone is just one base distant, this may be a read error. The missing conserved phenylalanine or tryptophan at the end of this CDR3 makes a read error likely. Germline values: CDR1 MNHEY, CDR2 SMNVEV (reference sequence). This CDR3 spans 11 amino acids. V shed 5 bases and J shed 3 bases, with 2 bases lying between them. This sample is part of a study of spatial heterogeneity in lung cancer. Overall study: The study consistently detected more beta-chain than alpha-chain sequences. Study-level points and caveats: Tumoral mutation counts were tracked by counts of expanded intratumoral alpha and beta TCRs. In tumor T cells, estimated coverage reached around 7% for alpha chains and approximately 13% for beta chains.

TCRdb re-derived calls from the 5' RACE reads in MiXCR, one entry per CDR3 protein. Here the sample spans around 7,400 distinct CDR3 sequences, under 7.5% being singletons. Time point in this sample: sample taken at primary tumor resection. Whole RNA from tumor, nontumor lung or frozen PBMC was sequenced unsorted. Sequences were derived from lung tumor tissue, sampled at surgery. The receptor comes from a male donor with early-stage non-small cell lung cancer. The V gene is TRBV27, the J gene TRBJ2-1; D ambiguous. Here the CDR3 DNA reads TGTGCCAGCAGTGTCTACAATGAGCAGTTCTCC. Amino acid sequence: CASSVYNEQFS.